This section outlines one TCR beta chain sequence together with its context. The entry originates in a study of blood T cell repertoires in COVID-19. For the study at large: The origin of the acute and convalescent COVID-19 samples was the United States, Italy and Spain.

Germline V gives CDR1 LNHDA, CDR2 SQIVND (reference sequence). Losses at the gene ends were 8 bases for V and 1 base for J; bases not matched to a gene: 6. The CDR3 runs to 14 residues. Here immunoSEQ multiplex PCR was the method, and the copy in TCRdb shows in-frame clones only, minus some. Of 250,000 or so clones in the sample, roughly 80% were seen once. The material sequenced was PBMCs or T cells enriched from blood (not recorded which). This TCR came from a man aged 50-59 years who had recovered from COVID-19. This sequence joins TRBV19 and TRBJ1-2, with 8 bases aligning to TRBD1. Here the CDR3 reads CASALGQDNYGYTF. CDR3 in DNA: TGTGCCAGTGCTCTGGGACAGGATAACTATGGCTACACCTTC.